Detailed here is one T cell receptor beta chain. The sample is drawn from a study of blood T cell repertoires in COVID-19. TCRdb's table, derived via immunoSEQ multiplex PCR, lists solely in-frame clones and lacks some. The sample records under 150,000 clones, roughly 88% being singletons. Trimming cost V 3 bases and J 5 bases; bases outside gene matches: 15. The CDR3 extends over 17 amino acids. Germline lookup yields CDR1 KGHSH and CDR2 LQKENI. This chain joins TRBV18 and TRBJ2-7, with 8 bases matching TRBD2. The TCR sequence derives from a woman in her 70s who had recovered from COVID-19. Material: peripheral blood. The CDR3 loop reads CASSPGGGRAKLHEQYF. The DNA for the CDR3 is TGTGCCAGCTCACCCGGGGGGGGTAGGGCAAAACTTCACGAGCAGTACTTC.